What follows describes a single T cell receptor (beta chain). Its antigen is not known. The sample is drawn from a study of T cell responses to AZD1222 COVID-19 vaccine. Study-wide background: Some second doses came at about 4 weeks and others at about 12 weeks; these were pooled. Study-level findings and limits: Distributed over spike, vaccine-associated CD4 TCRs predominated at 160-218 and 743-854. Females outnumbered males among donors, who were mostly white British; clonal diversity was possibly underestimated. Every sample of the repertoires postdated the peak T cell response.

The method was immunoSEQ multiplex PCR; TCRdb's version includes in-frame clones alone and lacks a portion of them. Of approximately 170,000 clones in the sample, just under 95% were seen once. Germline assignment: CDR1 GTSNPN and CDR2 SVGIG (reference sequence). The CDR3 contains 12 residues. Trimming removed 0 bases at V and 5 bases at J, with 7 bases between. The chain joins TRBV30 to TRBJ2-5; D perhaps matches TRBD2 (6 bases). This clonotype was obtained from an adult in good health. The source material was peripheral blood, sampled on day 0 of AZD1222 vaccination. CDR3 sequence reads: CAWSVRGETQYF. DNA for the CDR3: TGTGCCTGGAGTGTACGGGGGGAGACCCAGTACTTC.